This TCR beta chain was captured in a study of T-cell reconstitution after alpha-beta-depleted transplantation in children. As it was prepared, the TCRbeta library received unique molecular identifiers. TCRdb recomputed calls from the PCR reads with MiXCR, one row per CDR3 protein. The sample includes 420,000 or so distinct CDR3 sequences, 11% of them seen just once. The CDR3 spans 15 residues. Trimming cost V 7 bases and J 7 bases; bases outside gene matches: 10. Germline CDR1 reads MNHNS; CDR2 reads SASEGT. The material was PBMCs from the stem cell graft donor, obtained from the stem cell graft. The gene calls are TRBV6-1 and TRBJ1-4; 9 bases align to TRBD1. This sequence was found in a human donor who donated a stem cell graft to a child with acute myeloid leukemia. The DNA for the CDR3 is TGTGCCAGCATGAGGACAGGGGAATCAGGTGAAAAACTGTTTTTT. Translating it yields CASMRTGESGEKLFF.